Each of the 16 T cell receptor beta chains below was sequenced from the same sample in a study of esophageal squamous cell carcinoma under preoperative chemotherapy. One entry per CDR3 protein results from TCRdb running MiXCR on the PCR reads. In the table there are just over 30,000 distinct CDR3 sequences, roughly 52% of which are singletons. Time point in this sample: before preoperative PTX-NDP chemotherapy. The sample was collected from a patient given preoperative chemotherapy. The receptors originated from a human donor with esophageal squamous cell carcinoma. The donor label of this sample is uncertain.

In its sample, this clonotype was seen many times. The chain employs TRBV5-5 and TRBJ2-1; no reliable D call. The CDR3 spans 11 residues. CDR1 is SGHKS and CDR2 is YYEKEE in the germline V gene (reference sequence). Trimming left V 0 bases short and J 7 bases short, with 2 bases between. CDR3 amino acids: CASSLGNEQFF. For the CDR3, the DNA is TGTGCCAGCAGCTTGGGTAATGAGCAGTTCTTC.

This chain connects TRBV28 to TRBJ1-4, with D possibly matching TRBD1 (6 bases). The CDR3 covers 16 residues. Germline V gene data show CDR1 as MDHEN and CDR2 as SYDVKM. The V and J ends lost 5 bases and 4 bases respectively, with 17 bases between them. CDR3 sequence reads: CASSPQIGGNNEKLFF. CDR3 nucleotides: TGTGCCAGCAGTCCTCAAATAGGGGGTAATAATGAAAAACTGTTTTTT.

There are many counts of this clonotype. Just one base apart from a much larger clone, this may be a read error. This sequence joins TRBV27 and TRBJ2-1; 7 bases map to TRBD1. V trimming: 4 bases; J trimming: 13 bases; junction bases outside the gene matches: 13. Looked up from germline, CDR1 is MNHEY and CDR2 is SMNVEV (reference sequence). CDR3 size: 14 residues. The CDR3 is CASSYDRGLETQFF. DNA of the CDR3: TGTGCCAGCAGTTATGATAGGGGGCTGGAGACCCAGTTCTTC.

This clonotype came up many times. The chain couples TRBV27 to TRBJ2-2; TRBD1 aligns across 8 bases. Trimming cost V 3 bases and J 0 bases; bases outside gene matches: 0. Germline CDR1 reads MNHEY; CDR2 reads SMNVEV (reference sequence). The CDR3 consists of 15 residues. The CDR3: CASSFRGPNTGELFF. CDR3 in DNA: TGTGCCAGCAGTTTCAGGGGGCCGAACACCGGGGAGCTGTTTTTT.

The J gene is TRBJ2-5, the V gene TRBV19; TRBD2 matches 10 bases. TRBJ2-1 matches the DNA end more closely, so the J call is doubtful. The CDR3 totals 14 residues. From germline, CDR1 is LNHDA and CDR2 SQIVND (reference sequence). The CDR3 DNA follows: TGTGCCACTTCCTCGGGGCTAGCGGGAGTTGAGCAGTTCTTC. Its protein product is CATSSGLAGVEQFF.

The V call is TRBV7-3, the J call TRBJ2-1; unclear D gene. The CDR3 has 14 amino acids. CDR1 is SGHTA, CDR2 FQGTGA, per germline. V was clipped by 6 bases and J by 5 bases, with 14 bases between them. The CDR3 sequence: CASRPRSRDNEQFF. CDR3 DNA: TGTGCCAGCAGACCTAGGTCACGGGACAATGAGCAGTTCTTC. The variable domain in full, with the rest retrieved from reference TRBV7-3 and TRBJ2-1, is GAGVSQTPSNKVTEKGKYVELRCDPISGHTALYWYRQSLGQGPEFLIYFQGTGAADDSGLPNDRFFAVRPEGSVSTLKIQRTERGDSAVYLCASRPRSRDNEQFFGPGTRLTVL.

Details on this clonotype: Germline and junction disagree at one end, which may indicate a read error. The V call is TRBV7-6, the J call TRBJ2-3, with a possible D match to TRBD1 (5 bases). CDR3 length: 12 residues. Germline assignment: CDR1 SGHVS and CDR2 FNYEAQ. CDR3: CASSFGADTQYF. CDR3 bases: TGTGCCAGCAGCTTTGGGGCAGATACCCAGTATTTT.

This chain's CDR3 is CSARDLTGELFF. The CDR3 DNA reads TGCAGTGCTAGAGATCTAACCGGGGAGCTGTTTTTT. The V gene is TRBV20-1, the J gene TRBJ2-2; D is uncertain. The germline V gene has CDR1 DFQATT and CDR2 SNEGSKA (reference sequence). Between the trimmed V and J ends, which lost 0 bases and 5 bases, there was a span of 4 bases. This CDR3 is built from 12 residues.

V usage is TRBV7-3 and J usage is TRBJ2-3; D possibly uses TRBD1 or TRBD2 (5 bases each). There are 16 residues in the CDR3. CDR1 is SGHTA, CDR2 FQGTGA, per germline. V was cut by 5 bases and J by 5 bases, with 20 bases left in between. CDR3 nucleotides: TGTGCCAGCAGCGCCACGGGGCCGTCAATCAAAGATACGCAGTATTTT. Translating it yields CASSATGPSIKDTQYF.

The chain's CDR3 is CASVGVQAVSTGEQYF. CDR3 bases: TGTGCTAGTGTGGGCGTGCAGGCTGTGAGCACCGGTGAGCAGTATTTT. The V and J genes are TRBV12-5 and TRBJ2-2; D call uncertain. The J call may be faulty, since TRBJ2-3 better matches the DNA end. CDR3 length equals 16 residues. The germline V gene has CDR1 LGHNT and CDR2 FRNRAP.

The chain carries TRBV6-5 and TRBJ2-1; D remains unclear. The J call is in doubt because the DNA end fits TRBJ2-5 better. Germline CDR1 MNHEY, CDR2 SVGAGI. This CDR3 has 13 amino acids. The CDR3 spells CASSYSIAETQYF. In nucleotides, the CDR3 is TGTGCCAGCAGTTACTCGATAGCTGAGACCCAGTACTTC.

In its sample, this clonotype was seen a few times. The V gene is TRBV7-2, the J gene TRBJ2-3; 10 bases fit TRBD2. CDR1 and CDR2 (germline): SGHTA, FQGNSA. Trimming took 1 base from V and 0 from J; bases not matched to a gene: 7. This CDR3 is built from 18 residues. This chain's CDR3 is CASSLGIAGGTSTDTQYF. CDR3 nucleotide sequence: TGTGCCAGCAGCTTAGGGATAGCGGGAGGAACTAGCACAGATACGCAGTATTTT.

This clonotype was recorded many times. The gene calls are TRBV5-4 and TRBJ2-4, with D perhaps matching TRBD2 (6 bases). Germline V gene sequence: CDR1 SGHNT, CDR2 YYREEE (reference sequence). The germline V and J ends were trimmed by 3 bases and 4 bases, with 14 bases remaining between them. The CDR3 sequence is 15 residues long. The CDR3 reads CASSSPGTQKNIQYF. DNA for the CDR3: TGTGCCAGCAGCTCTCCCGGGACTCAGAAAAACATTCAGTACTTC.

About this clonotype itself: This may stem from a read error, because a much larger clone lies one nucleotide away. The CDR3 here is CASRLSGTLSYEQFF. The DNA for the CDR3 is TGCGCCAGCAGACTCTCCGGGACGCTCTCCTACGAGCAGTTCTTC. J is TRBJ2-1 and V is TRBV10-1; possibly TRBD1 or TRBD2 for D (5 bases each). V lost 6 bases, J lost 10 bases, and 22 bases lay in between. CDR3 length: 15 amino acids. Germline V gives CDR1 WNHNN, CDR2 SYGVQD (reference sequence).

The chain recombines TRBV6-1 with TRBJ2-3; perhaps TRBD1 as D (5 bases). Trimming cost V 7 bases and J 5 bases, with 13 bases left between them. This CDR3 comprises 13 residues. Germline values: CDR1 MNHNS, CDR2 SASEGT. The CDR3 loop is CASNSGLGDTQYF. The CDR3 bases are TGTGCCAGCAACTCAGGGCTGGGAGATACGCAGTATTTT.

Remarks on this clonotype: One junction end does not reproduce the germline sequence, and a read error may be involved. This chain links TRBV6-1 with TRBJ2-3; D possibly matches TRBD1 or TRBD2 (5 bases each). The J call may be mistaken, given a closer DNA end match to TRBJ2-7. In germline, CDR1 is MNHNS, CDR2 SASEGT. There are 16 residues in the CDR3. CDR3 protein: CASSESGLRAKNTQYF. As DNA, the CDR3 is TGTGCGAGCAGTGAATCGGGGCTGAGAGCCAAAAACACGCAGTACTTC.